This entry features one T cell receptor (beta chain) sequence. The antigen is undetermined. Extracted RNA was reverse transcribed, and the resulting cDNA served as sequencing template. Assay: immunoSEQ multiplex PCR; the TCRdb copy retains only in-frame clones and omits some. In the table there are under 200,000 clones, approximately 65% of which are singletons. This sample was included in a study of CD8+ T cells in alopecia areata. As for treatment: oral pan-JAK inhibitor, 5-10 mg twice daily. Cell sorting on a FACSAria was used to separate CD4+ and CD8+ T cells from the PBMCs. General study points: Whether baseline CD8+ expansion is linked to response remains uncertain, given a single nonresponder. The study found that many expanded lesional clones persisted in scalp and blood during tofacitinib. Scalp samples also yield sequences from resident alphabeta T cells of normal skin.

The CDR3 length is 14 residues. V was clipped by 0 bases and J by 6 bases, with 13 bases between them. Germline V gene data show CDR1 as SQVTM and CDR2 as ANQGSEA. The sequence derives from a human donor with alopecia areata. The chain recombines TRBV29-1 with TRBJ2-3; D is uncertain. This specimen consisted of CD4+ T cells sorted from blood, obtained at week 4, from a patient treated with tofacitinib. The CDR3 is CSVEEVLVVDTQYF. The CDR3 nucleotides are TGCAGCGTTGAAGAGGTGTTGGTAGTGGATACGCAGTATTTT.